The 30 T cell receptor beta chains below all came from one sample that was sequenced in a study of T cells in Graves' hyperthyroidism and ophthalmopathy. Researchers amplified the TCR beta CDR3 regions from RNA transcripts. TCR CDR3 underwent first-round RT-PCR with the HTBI primer set. In TCRdb, the multiplex PCR reads were re-called with MiXCR into one record per CDR3 protein. The sample lists hundreds of thousands of distinct CDR3 sequences, more than 15% seen once, with around 3.5% in the top ten. The specimen was blood. Receptors were obtained from a woman aged 40 to 50 with Graves' ophthalmopathy.

This clonotype was observed once. The V gene is TRBV7-9, the J gene TRBJ2-7; 9 nucleotides align to TRBD1. CDR1 is SEHNR and CDR2 is FQNEAQ in the germline V gene (reference sequence). This CDR3 region has 15 residues. V was clipped by 5 bases and J by 5 bases; unmatched bases: 10. The CDR3 loop is CASSGSETGGNEQYF. CDR3 in DNA: TGTGCCAGCAGCGGGTCCGAGACAGGGGGAAACGAGCAGTACTTC. Complete variable domain (other parts from reference TRBV7-9 and TRBJ2-7): DTGVSQNPRHKITKRGQNVTFRCDPISEHNRLYWYRQTLGQGPEFLTYFQNEAQLEKSRLLSDRFSAERPKGSFSTLEIQRTEQGDSAMYLCASSGSETGGNEQYFGPGTRLTVT.

This clonotype has at least ten counts. This chain uses TRBV6-5 with TRBJ2-5; D may be TRBD1 (5 bases). Germline values: CDR1 MNHEY, CDR2 SVGAGI. V was trimmed by 0 bases and J by 1 base, leaving 6 bases between them. The CDR3 is 14 residues long. CDR3 loop: CASSYSGAQETQYF. The CDR3 nucleotides are TGTGCCAGCAGTTACTCTGGGGCCCAAGAGACCCAGTACTTC.

The table lists this clonotype with a few counts. The CDR3 region has the DNA TGTGCCAGCAGCGCGGGACAGGCCAGCTCCTACAATGAGCAGTTCTTC. Amino acid sequence: CASSAGQASSYNEQFF. The V and J genes are TRBV5-5 and TRBJ2-1; TRBD1 matches 8 bases. The CDR3 consists of 16 residues. V lost 4 bases, J lost 0 bases, and 6 bases stayed unmatched. The V gene's germline CDR1 is SGHKS and CDR2 YYEKEE (reference sequence). Full variable domain (remainder filled in from reference TRBV5-5 and TRBJ2-1): DAGVTQSPTHLIKTRGQQVTLRCSPISGHKSVSWYQQVLGQGPQFIFQYYEKEERGRGNFPDRFSARQFPNYSSELNVNALLLGDSALYLCASSAGQASSYNEQFFGPGTRLTVL.

The chain is built from TRBV7-2 and TRBJ2-3; the match to TRBD2 covers 7 bases. Germline V lookup: CDR1 SGHTA, CDR2 FQGNSA. V lost 8 bases and J lost 4; bases outside the gene matches: 12. The CDR3 loop spans 15 amino acids. DNA of the CDR3: TGTGCCAGCCAAATGGGGGAGGGCCACGCAGATACGCAGTATTTT. Translation gives CASQMGEGHADTQYF.

This clonotype has a count of ten or more. The genes are TRBV6-2 or TRBV6-3 and TRBJ2-1; 7 bases fit TRBD2. V shed 2 bases and J 10 bases; nucleotides not matched to a gene: 14. The CDR3 totals 16 residues. Per the germline V gene, CDR1 is MNHEY and CDR2 is SVGEGT. The DNA of the CDR3 is TGTGCCAGCAGTTACCCCACCAGGGAGGGAGTGGGCGAGCAGTTCTTC. Encoded protein: CASSYPTREGVGEQFF.

This clonotype has just a few counts. The chain couples TRBV9 to TRBJ2-3, with D possibly matching TRBD1 (6 bases). V was trimmed by 2 bases and J by 6 bases, leaving 10 bases between them. The CDR3 is made up of 13 amino acids. The germline gives CDR1 SGDLS, CDR2 YYNGEE. CDR3 region: CASSVYRADTQYF. In DNA form, the CDR3 reads TGTGCCAGCAGCGTCTACAGGGCCGATACGCAGTATTTT.

The chain carries TRBV30 and TRBJ2-5; 11 nucleotides line up with TRBD2. CDR1 is GTSNPN and CDR2 is SVGIG in the germline V gene (reference sequence). The junction had 6 bases not matched to a gene; V was cut back by 2 bases and J by 4 bases. CDR3 length: 15 residues. CDR3 sequence reads: CAWSPYSGGGETQYF. Written as DNA, the CDR3 is TGTGCCTGGAGTCCGTATAGCGGGGGGGGAGAGACCCAGTACTTC.

This clonotype was picked up a small number of times. This sequence joins TRBV19 and TRBJ1-5, with D perhaps matching TRBD1 (5 bases). Germline loops: CDR1 LNHDA, CDR2 SQIVND (reference sequence). The CDR3 consists of 12 residues. The germline V and J ends were trimmed by 7 bases and 11 bases, with 15 bases remaining between them. The CDR3 region has the DNA TGTGCCAGTAAGGATACGGTGACAGCCCAGCATTTT. Encoded protein: CASKDTVTAQHF.

This clonotype was counted a few times. The CDR3 loop is CATRPLNGVGVYPNEQFF. CDR3 in DNA: TGTGCCACCAGACCTCTTAATGGGGTGGGGGTTTATCCCAATGAGCAGTTCTTC. This rearrangement joins TRBV24-1 to TRBJ2-1; the D call may be TRBD1 or TRBD2 (5 bases each). Trimming stripped 7 bases from V and 6 bases from J, with 27 bases between. Germline loops: CDR1 KGHDR, CDR2 SFDVKD. CDR3 length equals 18 residues.

This clonotype was seen ten or more times. V gene TRBV7-9 combines with J gene TRBJ2-5; TRBD1 is a possible D gene (6 bases). This CDR3 contains 15 residues. Germline lookup yields CDR1 SEHNR and CDR2 FQNEAQ (reference sequence). V lost 4 bases and J 2 bases, leaving 14 bases between the germline ends. CDR3 nucleotide sequence: TGTGCCAGCAGCTCCGGCACCGGGACACAAGAGACCCAGTACTTC. It codes for CASSSGTGTQETQYF.

This clonotype was recorded at least ten times. CDR3 sequence reads: CASSLGGQFGNYGYTF. The DNA of the CDR3 is TGTGCCAGCAGCTTAGGTGGACAGTTCGGTAACTATGGCTACACCTTC. The chain combines TRBV7-9 with TRBJ1-2; perhaps TRBD1 as D (6 bases). The ends were cut back, 1 base at V and 1 base at J, with 13 bases in the middle. Germline CDR1 reads SEHNR; CDR2 reads FQNEAQ (reference sequence). CDR3 length equals 16 residues.

This chain links TRBV6-2 or TRBV6-3 with TRBJ2-1; TRBD1 is a possible D gene (6 bases). V shed 11 bases and J shed 3 bases, with 29 bases lying between them. Looked up from germline, CDR1 is MNHEY and CDR2 is SVGEGT. This CDR3 has 18 amino acids. The CDR3 coding sequence is TGTGCCGGCTCTCCGATGACCTACAGGGCCAACTACTACAATGAGCAGTTCTTC. Translated, it gives CAGSPMTYRANYYNEQFF.

Notes on this clonotype: An end of the junction differs from the germline gene, which may be a read error. The rearrangement uses TRBV3-1 and TRBJ1-6; D gene ambiguous. Germline CDR1 reads LGHDT; CDR2 reads YNNKEL (reference sequence). CDR3 length: 16 amino acids. DNA for the CDR3: TGTGCCAGCGGCCAAGATACAGACATTTATAATTCACCCCTCCACTTT. It encodes CASGQDTDIYNSPLHF.

This sequence joins TRBV28 and TRBJ2-7; 9 nucleotides line up with TRBD2. This CDR3 comprises 14 residues. Germline V gene lookup returns CDR1 MDHEN and CDR2 SYDVKM. V dropped 4 bases and J dropped 4; count of bases not matched to a gene: 5. The CDR3, as DNA: TGTGCCAGCAGTTCGAGTCTAGCGGGGTACGAGCAGTACTTC. Encoded protein: CASSSSLAGYEQYF.

This clonotype was counted many times. The V and J genes are TRBV2 and TRBJ2-7, with D hard to call. With 6 bases removed from V and 1 base from J, the gap between germline ends came to 10 bases. Germline values: CDR1 SNHLY, CDR2 FYNNEI. This CDR3 region has 13 residues. The CDR3 loop is CASRGLGSYEQYF. CDR3 nucleotide sequence: TGTGCCAGCAGGGGGTTGGGGTCCTACGAGCAGTACTTC. Full variable domain (remainder filled in from reference TRBV2 and TRBJ2-7): EPEVTQTPSHQVTQMGQEVILRCVPISNHLYFYWYRQILGQKVEFLVSFYNNEISEKSEIFDDQFSVERPDGSNFTLKIRSTKLEDSAMYFCASRGLGSYEQYFGPGTRLTVT.

This clonotype was counted only a few times. This chain uses TRBV7-9 with TRBJ2-7, with 12 bases identical to TRBD2. The germline V gene encodes CDR1 SEHNR and CDR2 FQNEAQ (reference sequence). The trim removed 0 bases at V and 1 base at J, leaving 7 bases unmatched. CDR3 size: 18 residues. CDR3 nucleotides: TGTGCCAGCAGCTTAGCCCCTGAGACTAGCGGGAGATCCTACGAGCAGTACTTC. Translation gives CASSLAPETSGRSYEQYF.

In its sample, this clonotype was seen a few times. V usage is TRBV28 and J usage is TRBJ2-1; TRBD2 matches at 10 bases. The CDR3 runs 18 residues. Germline assignment: CDR1 MDHEN and CDR2 SYDVKM. The J segment lost 3 bases and the V segment lost 2 bases, leaving 10 bases of the junction unmatched. CDR3 in amino acids: CASSLDLSGRFHYNEQFF. CDR3 bases: TGTGCCAGCAGTTTAGATCTTAGCGGGAGGTTTCACTACAATGAGCAGTTCTTC.

At least ten counts were recorded for this clonotype. The CDR3 sequence: CASRSTLGSQETQYF. Written as DNA, the CDR3 is TGCGCCAGCAGGTCGACCTTGGGGTCCCAAGAGACCCAGTACTTC. This rearrangement joins TRBV5-1 to TRBJ2-5; no definite D call. The CDR3 is made up of 15 amino acids. Between the trimmed V and J ends, which lost 5 bases and 1 base, there was a span of 15 bases. Germline-derived CDR1 and CDR2 are SGHRS and YFSETQ.

The CDR3 protein is CASSSGTNLAKNIQYF. The DNA for the CDR3 is TGTGCCAGCAGCTCCGGGACCAACCTAGCCAAAAACATTCAGTACTTC. V gene TRBV28 combines with J gene TRBJ2-4; D assignment may be TRBD1 or TRBD2 (5 bases each). The length of the CDR3 is 16 residues. Germline V gene sequence: CDR1 MDHEN, CDR2 SYDVKM. Trimming shortened V by 6 bases and J by 0 bases, and 15 bases separated the two germline ends.

This clonotype was recorded at least ten times. The chain has TRBV28 and TRBJ2-7, with D perhaps matching TRBD2 (7 bases). Germline values: CDR1 MDHEN, CDR2 SYDVKM. Trimming took 10 bases from V and 9 from J, leaving 25 bases between them. The CDR3 runs 14 residues. CDR3 sequence (DNA): TGTGCCACCCTGGGGGGGGCGATAAATATAAGGCAGTACTTC. Its translation: CATLGGAINIRQYF.

This clonotype was found many times. The V call is TRBV2, the J call TRBJ2-5; D possibly uses TRBD1 or TRBD2 (5 bases each). The V end lost 7 bases, the J end lost 5 bases, and 14 bases lay between the germline ends. This CDR3 spans 13 amino acids. The germline V gene encodes CDR1 SNHLY and CDR2 FYNNEI. DNA of the CDR3: TGTGCCAGCAACCGGGACCAGAGGGAGACCCAGTACTTC. It codes for CASNRDQRETQYF.

This clonotype was counted only a few times. The rearrangement uses TRBV20-1 and TRBJ2-5; D tentatively fits TRBD1 or TRBD2 (5 bases each). This CDR3 has 16 amino acids. The germline gives CDR1 DFQATT, CDR2 SNEGSKA (reference sequence). Trimming removed 0 bases from V and 1 base from J, with 15 bases in between. CDR3 in amino acids: CSARDPSAGTQETQYF. For the CDR3, the DNA is TGCAGTGCTAGAGACCCATCGGCAGGGACCCAAGAGACCCAGTACTTC.

This clonotype was detected ten times or more. One junction end disagrees with the germline gene, perhaps due to a read error. The chain uses TRBV15 and TRBJ1-1; possible D gene TRBD1, 5 bases. Germline CDR1 LNHNV, CDR2 YYDKDF (reference sequence). The CDR3 is made up of 13 amino acids. For the CDR3, the DNA is TGTGCCACCAGTAGAGGGGTGGACACTGAAGCTTTCTTT. This gives the protein CATSRGVDTEAFF.

The rearrangement links TRBV7-3 to TRBJ2-1; D may be TRBD1 (6 bases). CDR1 is SGHTA and CDR2 is FQGTGA in the germline V gene. V lost 0 bases and J lost 9, with 9 bases in between. There are 13 residues in the CDR3. CDR3 sequence (DNA): TGTGCCAGCAGCTTAACGCTAGGGGGTGAGCAGTTCTTC. Its protein product is CASSLTLGGEQFF.

In this sample, this clonotype turned up many times. This chain uses TRBV3-1 with TRBJ2-3, with TRBD2 matching 9 bases. Unmatched junction bases numbered 9, after V lost 4 bases and J lost 4 bases. The CDR3 has 16 residues. The germline V gene has CDR1 LGHDT and CDR2 YNNKEL (reference sequence). The CDR3 reads CASSRSAGGRADTQYF. In nucleotides, the CDR3 is TGTGCCAGCAGCCGATCGGCGGGGGGGCGTGCAGATACGCAGTATTTT.

This clonotype was seen a few times. The chain joins TRBV6-1 to TRBJ1-6; perhaps TRBD1 as D (5 bases). The CDR3 runs to 14 residues. Trimming stripped 2 bases from V and 10 bases from J, with 12 bases between. Per germline, CDR1 MNHNS and CDR2 SASEGT. CDR3 loop: CASSEMTDRSPLHF. CDR3 nucleotides: TGTGCCAGCAGTGAAATGACAGATCGATCACCCCTCCACTTT.

Only a few counts were recorded for this clonotype. CDR3: CASSQVIQETQYF. The CDR3 bases are TGTGCCAGCAGCCAGGTGATCCAAGAGACCCAGTACTTC. The chain carries TRBV14 and TRBJ2-5; D uncertain. The V and J ends lost 3 bases and 1 base respectively, with 6 bases between them. The CDR3 runs 13 residues. Germline V gene lookup returns CDR1 SGHDN and CDR2 FVKESK.

This clonotype was recorded many times. The chain combines TRBV20-1 with TRBJ2-3; 8 nucleotides match TRBD2. The trim removed 7 bases at V and 1 base at J, leaving 4 bases unmatched. Germline assignment: CDR1 DFQATT and CDR2 SNEGSKA (reference sequence). The CDR3 sequence is 13 residues long. The DNA for the CDR3 is TGCAGTGGCTGGCGGGGGGGCACAGATACGCAGTATTTT. This codes for CSGWRGGTDTQYF.

This clonotype was seen more than once but under ten times. The chain links TRBV13 to TRBJ1-1; D remains unclear. Germline V gene lookup returns CDR1 PRHDT and CDR2 FYEKMQ (reference sequence). Trimming took off 1 base at V and 5 bases at J, with 11 bases between the two ends. The CDR3 totals 14 residues. In DNA form, the CDR3 reads TGTGCCAGCAGCTTAGATGCGGGCGTGACTGAAGCTTTCTTT. Protein: CASSLDAGVTEAFF.

The sample holds a few counts of this clonotype. V gene TRBV18 combines with J gene TRBJ2-2; D gene ambiguous. The germline V and J ends were trimmed by 6 bases and 0 bases, with 14 bases remaining between them. Germline CDR1 and CDR2: KGHSH and LQKENI. This CDR3 region has 16 residues. The CDR3 reads CASSQDRTSNTGELFF. The CDR3 DNA is TGTGCCAGCTCCCAAGACCGAACTTCGAACACCGGGGAGCTGTTTTTT.